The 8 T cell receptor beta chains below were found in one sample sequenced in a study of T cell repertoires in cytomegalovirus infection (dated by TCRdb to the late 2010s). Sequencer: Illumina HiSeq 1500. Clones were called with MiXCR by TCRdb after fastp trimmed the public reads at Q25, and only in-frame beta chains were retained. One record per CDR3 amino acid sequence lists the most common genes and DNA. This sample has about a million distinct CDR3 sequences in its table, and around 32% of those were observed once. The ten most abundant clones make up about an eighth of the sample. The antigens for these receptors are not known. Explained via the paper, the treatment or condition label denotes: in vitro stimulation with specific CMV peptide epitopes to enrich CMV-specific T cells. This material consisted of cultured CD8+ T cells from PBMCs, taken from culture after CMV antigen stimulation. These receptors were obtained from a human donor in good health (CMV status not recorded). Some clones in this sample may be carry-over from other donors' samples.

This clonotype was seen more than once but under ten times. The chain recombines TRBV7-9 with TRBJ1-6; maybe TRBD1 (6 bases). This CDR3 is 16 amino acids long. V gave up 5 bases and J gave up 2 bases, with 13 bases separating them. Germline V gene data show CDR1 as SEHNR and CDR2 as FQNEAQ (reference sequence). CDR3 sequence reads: CASSQSRDTYNSPLHF. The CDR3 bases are TGTGCCAGCAGCCAGTCCCGGGACACCTATAATTCACCCCTCCACTTT.

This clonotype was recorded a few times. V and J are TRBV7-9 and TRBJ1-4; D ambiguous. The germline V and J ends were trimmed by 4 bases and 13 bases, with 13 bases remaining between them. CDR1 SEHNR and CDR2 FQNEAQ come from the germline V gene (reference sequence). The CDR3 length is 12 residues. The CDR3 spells CASSSGLKGLFF. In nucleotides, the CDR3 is TGTGCCAGCAGCTCTGGGTTAAAAGGACTGTTTTTT.

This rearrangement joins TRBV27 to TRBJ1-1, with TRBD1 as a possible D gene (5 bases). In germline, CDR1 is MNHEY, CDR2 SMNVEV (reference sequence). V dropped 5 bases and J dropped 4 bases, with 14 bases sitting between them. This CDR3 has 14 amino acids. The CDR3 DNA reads TGTGCCAGCAGTCTCAGGGCGGGGGTCACTGAAGCTTTCTTT. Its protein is CASSLRAGVTEAFF.

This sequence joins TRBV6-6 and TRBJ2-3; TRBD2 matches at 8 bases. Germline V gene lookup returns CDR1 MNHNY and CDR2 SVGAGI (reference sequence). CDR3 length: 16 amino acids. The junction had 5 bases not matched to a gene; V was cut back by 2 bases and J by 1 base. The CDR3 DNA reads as TGTGCCAGCAGTTACCCCGGTAGCGGGGGCACAGATACGCAGTATTTT. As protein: CASSYPGSGGTDTQYF.

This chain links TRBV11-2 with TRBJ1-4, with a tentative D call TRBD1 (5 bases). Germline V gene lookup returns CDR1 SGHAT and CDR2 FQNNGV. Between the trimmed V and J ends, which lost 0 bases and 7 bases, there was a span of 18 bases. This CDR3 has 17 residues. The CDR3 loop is CASSLEAQGGWFEKLFF. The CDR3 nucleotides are TGTGCCAGCAGCTTAGAAGCCCAGGGTGGTTGGTTTGAAAAACTGTTTTTT.

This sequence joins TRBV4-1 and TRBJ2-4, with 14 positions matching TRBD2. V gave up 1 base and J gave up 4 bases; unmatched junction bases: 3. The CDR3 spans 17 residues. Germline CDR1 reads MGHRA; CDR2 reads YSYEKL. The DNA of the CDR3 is TGCGCCAGCAGCCAAGGACTAGCGGGGGGGATAAAAAACATTCAGTACTTC. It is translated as CASSQGLAGGIKNIQYF.

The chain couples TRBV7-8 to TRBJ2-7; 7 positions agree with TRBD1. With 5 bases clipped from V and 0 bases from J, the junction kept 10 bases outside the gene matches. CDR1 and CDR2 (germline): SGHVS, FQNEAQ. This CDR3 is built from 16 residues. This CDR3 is CASSLLDRSSSYEQYF. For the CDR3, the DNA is TGTGCCAGCAGCCTCCTGGACAGGTCGAGCTCCTACGAGCAGTACTTC. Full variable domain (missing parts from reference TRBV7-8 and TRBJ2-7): GAGVSQSPRYKVAKRGQDVALRCDPISGHVSLFWYQQALGQGPEFLTYFQNEAQLDKSGLPSDRFFAERPEGSVSTLKIQRTQQEDSAVYLCASSLLDRSSSYEQYFGPGTRLTVT.

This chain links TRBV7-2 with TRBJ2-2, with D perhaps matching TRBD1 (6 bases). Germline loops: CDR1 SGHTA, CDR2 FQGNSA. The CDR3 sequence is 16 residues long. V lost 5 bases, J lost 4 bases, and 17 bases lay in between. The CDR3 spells CASSRQVGPSTGELFF. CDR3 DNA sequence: TGTGCCAGCAGCCGACAGGTGGGACCATCCACCGGGGAGCTGTTTTTT. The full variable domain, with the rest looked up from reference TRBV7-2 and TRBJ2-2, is GAGVSQSPSNKVTEKGKDVELRCDPISGHTALYWYRQSLGQGLEFLIYFQGNSAPDKSGLPSDRFSAERTGGSVSTLTIQRTQQEDSAVYLCASSRQVGPSTGELFFGEGSRLTVL.